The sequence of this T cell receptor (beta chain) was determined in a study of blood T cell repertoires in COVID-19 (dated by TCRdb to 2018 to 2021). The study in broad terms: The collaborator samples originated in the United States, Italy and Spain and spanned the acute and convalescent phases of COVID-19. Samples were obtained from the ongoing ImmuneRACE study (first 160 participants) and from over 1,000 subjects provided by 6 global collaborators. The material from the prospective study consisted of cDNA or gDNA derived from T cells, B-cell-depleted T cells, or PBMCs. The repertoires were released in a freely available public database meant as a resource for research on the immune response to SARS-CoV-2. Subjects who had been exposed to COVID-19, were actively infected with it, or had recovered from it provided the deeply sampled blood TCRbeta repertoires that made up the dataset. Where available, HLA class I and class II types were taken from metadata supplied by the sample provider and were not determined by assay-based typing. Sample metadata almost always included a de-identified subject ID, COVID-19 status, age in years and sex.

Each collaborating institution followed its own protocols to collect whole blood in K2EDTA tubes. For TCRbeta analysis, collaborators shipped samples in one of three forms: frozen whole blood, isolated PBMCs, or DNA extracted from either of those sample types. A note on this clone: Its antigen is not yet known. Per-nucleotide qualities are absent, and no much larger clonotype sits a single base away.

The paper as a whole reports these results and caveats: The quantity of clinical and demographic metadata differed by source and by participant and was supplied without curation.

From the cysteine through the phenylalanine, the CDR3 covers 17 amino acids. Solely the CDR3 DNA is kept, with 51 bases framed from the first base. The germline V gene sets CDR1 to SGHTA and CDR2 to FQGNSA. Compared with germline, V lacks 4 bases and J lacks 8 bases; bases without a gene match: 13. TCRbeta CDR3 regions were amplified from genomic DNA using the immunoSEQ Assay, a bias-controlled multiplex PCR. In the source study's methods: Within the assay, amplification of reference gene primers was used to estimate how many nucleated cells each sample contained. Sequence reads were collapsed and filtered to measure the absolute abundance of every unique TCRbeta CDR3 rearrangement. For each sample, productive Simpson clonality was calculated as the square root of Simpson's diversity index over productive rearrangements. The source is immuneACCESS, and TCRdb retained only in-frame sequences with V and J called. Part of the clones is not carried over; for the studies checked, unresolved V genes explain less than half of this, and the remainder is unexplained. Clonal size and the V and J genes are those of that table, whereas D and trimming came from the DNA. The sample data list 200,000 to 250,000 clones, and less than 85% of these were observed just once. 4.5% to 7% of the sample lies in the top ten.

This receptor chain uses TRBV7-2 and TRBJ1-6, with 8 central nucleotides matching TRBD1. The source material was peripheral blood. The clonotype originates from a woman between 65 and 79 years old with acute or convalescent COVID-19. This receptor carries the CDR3 CASSSEPPGQEHSPLHF. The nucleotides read TGTGCCAGCAGCTCAGAACCTCCGGGACAGGAACATTCACCCCTCCACTTT.